This TCR beta chain was profiled in a study of cytomegalovirus exposure and HLA in healthy donors. As for the study in general: In a later analysis, it was reported that the 110 or so validation repertoires had been produced on the same platform as the 500 to 750 repertoires belonging to the first cohort.

Measured with immunoSEQ multiplex PCR; TCRdb has only the in-frame clones, and not every one. The sample has roughly 120,000 clones, about 83% seen once. This receptor was identified in a man between 18 and 35 years old in good health and CMV-seronegative. Sequencing input: PBMCs.

Here the CDR3 reads CASRRSRVQETQYF. The CDR3 DNA sequence: TGTGCCAGCAGAAGGAGCAGGGTCCAAGAGACCCAGTACTTC. The chain combines TRBV7-8 with TRBJ2-5; TRBD1 is a possible D gene (5 bases). V was cut by 6 bases and J by 1 base, with 12 bases left in between. CDR1 SGHVS and CDR2 FQNEAQ come from the germline V gene. The CDR3 is made up of 14 amino acids.